The subject of this entry is one TCR beta chain. This sample is part of a study of blood T cells in healthy people across ages. A second PCR of roughly 7 to 11 cycles used a sample-barcoded 5' primer and a J-beta primer mix. TCRdb fed the 5' RACE reads into MiXCR, producing one record per CDR3 protein. Among fewer than 800,000 distinct CDR3 sequences listed, around 49% were seen once. Germline values: CDR1 MNHEY, CDR2 SVGAGI. CDR3 size: 14 residues. V lost 6 bases to trimming and J lost 9 bases; unmatched junction nucleotides: 11. The TCR sequence derives from a woman in her sixties in good health. This chain joins TRBV6-5 and TRBJ2-7; TRBD2 matches 10 bases. The material sequenced was blood. The CDR3 sequence: CASSPAGGPGGQYF. CDR3 coding DNA: TGTGCCAGCAGCCCAGCGGGAGGGCCAGGAGGGCAGTACTTC.